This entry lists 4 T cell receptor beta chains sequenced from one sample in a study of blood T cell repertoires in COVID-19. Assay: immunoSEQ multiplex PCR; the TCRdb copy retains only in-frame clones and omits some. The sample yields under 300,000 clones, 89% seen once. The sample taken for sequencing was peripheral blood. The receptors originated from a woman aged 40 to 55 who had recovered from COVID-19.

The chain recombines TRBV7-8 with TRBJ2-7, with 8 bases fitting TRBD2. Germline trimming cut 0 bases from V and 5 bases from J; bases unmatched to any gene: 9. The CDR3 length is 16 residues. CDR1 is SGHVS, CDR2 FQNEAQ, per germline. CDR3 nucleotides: TGTGCCAGCAGCTTAGCGGGGGGACTAGAAGGTCACGAGCAGTACTTC. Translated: CASSLAGGLEGHEQYF.

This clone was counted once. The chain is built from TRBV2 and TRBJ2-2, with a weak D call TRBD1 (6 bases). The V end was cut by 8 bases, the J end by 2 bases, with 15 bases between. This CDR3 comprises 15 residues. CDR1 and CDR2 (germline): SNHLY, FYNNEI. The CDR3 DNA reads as TGTGCCAGCCAAACGGGACAAAAAAACACCGGGGAGCTGTTTTTT. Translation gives CASQTGQKNTGELFF.

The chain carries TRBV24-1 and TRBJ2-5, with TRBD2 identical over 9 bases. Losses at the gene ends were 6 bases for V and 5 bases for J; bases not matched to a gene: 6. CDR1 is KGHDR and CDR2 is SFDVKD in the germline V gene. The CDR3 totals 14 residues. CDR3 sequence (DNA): TGTGCCACCAGTTCGGCGGGAGGGAGGGAGACCCAGTACTTC. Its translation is CATSSAGGRETQYF.

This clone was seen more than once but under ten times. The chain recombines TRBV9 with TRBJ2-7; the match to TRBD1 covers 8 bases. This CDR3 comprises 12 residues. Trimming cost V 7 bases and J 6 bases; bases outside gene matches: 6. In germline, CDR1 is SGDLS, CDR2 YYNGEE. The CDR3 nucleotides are TGTGCCAGCGGGGACAGGACGGGCGAGCAGTACTTC. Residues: CASGDRTGEQYF. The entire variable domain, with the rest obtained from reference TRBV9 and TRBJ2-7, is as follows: DSGVTQTPKHLITATGQRVTLRCSPRSGDLSVYWYQQSLDQGLQFLIQYYNGEERAKGNILERFSAQQFPDLHSELNLSSLELGDSALYFCASGDRTGEQYFGPGTRLTVT.